The rows below give T cell receptor beta chains drawn from one sample of a study of T cell repertoires in cytomegalovirus infection. TCRdb reprocessed the reads via MiXCR and lists one record per CDR3 protein. The sample has under 130,000 distinct CDR3 sequences, around 45% seen once. Antigens of these TCRs are unknown. Specimen: CD8+ T cells from cultured PBMCs, collected from culture after CMV antigen stimulation. The receptors come from a human donor in good health (CMV status not recorded). Some clones in this sample may be carry-over from other donors' samples. The CDR3 runs from the conserved cysteine through the conserved F or W. The D gene is left open where the match is weak. Part of the rows lack a size; the others show once, few, many or a class for expanded clones.

d_gene,abundance,j_gene,len,v_gene,CDR3nt,CDR3aa
-,-,TRBJ1-1,15,TRBV7-2,TGTGCCAGCAGCCCCGAGGTGGCGGGGAACACTGAAGCTTTCTTT,CASSPEVAGNTEAFF
-,-,TRBJ1-5,13,TRBV28,TGTGCCAGCAGTGAATATAGCAATCAGCCCCAGCATTTT,CASSEYSNQPQHF
-,-,TRBJ1-1,16,TRBV7-2,TGTGCCAGCAGCTTTCCAAGACCGAGACGGGAGACTGAAGCTTTCTTT,CASSFPRPRRETEAFF
-,-,TRBJ2-1,17,TRBV24-1,TGTGCCACCAGTGATTTGGCTAAGGGCCTAGGGTACAATGAGCAGTTCTTC,CATSDLAKGLGYNEQFF
-,few,TRBJ2-1,17,TRBV24-1,TGTGCCACCAGTGACCTTTCCAACGCGGGATCCTACAATGAGCAGTTCTTC,CATSDLSNAGSYNEQFF
-,-,TRBJ1-1,15,TRBV7-9,TGTGCCAGCAGCTTAGTCAAGGGGCCGAACACTGAAGCTTTCTTT,CASSLVKGPNTEAFF
-,-,TRBJ2-1,15,TRBV9,TGTGCCAGCAGCCCCGATAGGGGCTCCTACAATGAGCAGTTCTTC,CASSPDRGSYNEQFF
TRBD1,-,TRBJ1-2,14,TRBV5-5,TGTGCCAGCAGCTACGGACAGGGCTCCTATGGCTACACCTTC,CASSYGQGSYGYTF
-,-,TRBJ2-3,17,TRBV28,TGTGCCAGCAGTTTAGTTGGGGCGGCGGGTAGCACAGATACGCAGTATTTT,CASSLVGAAGSTDTQYF
-,-,TRBJ2-1,15,TRBV20-1,TGCAGTGCTAGTCCCCTTAGGGATTCCTACAATGAGCAGTTCTTC,CSASPLRDSYNEQFF
-,few,TRBJ1-4,16,TRBV7-8,TGTGCCAGCAGCTTAAGTTTACCCTCACGGAATGAAAAACTGTTTTTT,CASSLSLPSRNEKLFF
TRBD2,-,TRBJ2-3,16,TRBV7-4,TGTGCCAGCAGCTTGACTAGCGGGGGAGATGGGGATACGCAGTATTTT,CASSLTSGGDGDTQYF
-,-,TRBJ2-3,14,TRBV12-3/TRBV12-4,TGTGCCAGCAGGATCGACAGGGAGGGAGATACGCAGTATTTT,CASRIDREGDTQYF
-,-,TRBJ2-7,15,TRBV19,TGTGCCAGTAGTATAGGCCAGGGTAGTCCCTACGAGCAGTACTTC,CASSIGQGSPYEQYF
-,-,TRBJ2-4,13,TRBV4-1,TGCGCCAGCAGCCAAGTCCCGAATGCCATTCAGTACTTC,CASSQVPNAIQYF
-,-,TRBJ2-7,16,TRBV7-3,TGTGCCAGCAGCGGAGAGGCGTCGGGGAGCCCCTACGAGCAGTACTTC,CASSGEASGSPYEQYF
TRBD1,-,TRBJ1-1,12,TRBV19,TGTGCCAGCCAGATAGACAGGGCCAAAGCTTTCTTT,CASQIDRAKAFF
TRBD1,-,TRBJ1-1,14,TRBV7-2,TGTGCCAGCAGCTTCCTTAGGACAGGGGACTCTCCTTTCTTT,CASSFLRTGDSPFF
-,few,TRBJ2-7,17,TRBV4-1,TGCGCCAGCAGCCAAGCCCCAGGGGGAGGAGTATCCTACGAGCAGTACTTC,CASSQAPGGGVSYEQYF
-,-,TRBJ2-3,13,TRBV6-2/TRBV6-3,TGTGCCAGCAGTTCCACGACGTGGGATACGCAGTATTTT,CASSSTTWDTQYF
TRBD2,-,TRBJ2-4,13,TRBV9,TGTGCCAGCAACGAGCGGGGGGCGGGCATTCAGTACTTC,CASNERGAGIQYF
TRBD1,-,TRBJ1-5,15,TRBV12-3/TRBV12-4,TGTGCCAGCAGGGGGGGACAGTTTAGCAATCAGCCCCAGCATTTT,CASRGGQFSNQPQHF